A selection of T cell receptor beta chains follows, all from one sample in a study of T cells in Graves' hyperthyroidism and ophthalmopathy. TCRdb analysed the multiplex PCR reads with MiXCR anew, one entry per CDR3 protein. Of hundreds of thousands of distinct CDR3 sequences listed, approximately 14% were seen once; the top ten hold around 30%. The sequenced sample consisted of blood. These receptors came from a woman aged 18-29 years with Graves' hyperthyroidism that later progressed to Graves' ophthalmopathy. Each CDR3 is given with its conserved first and last residue.

j_call v_call cdr3_aa
TRBJ1-5 TRBV6-1 CASRRQGTNQPQHF
TRBJ1-6 TRBV5-1 CASSLLYQDSPLHF
TRBJ1-2 TRBV4-2 CASSQGRGGYGYTF
TRBJ2-2 TRBV2 CASSRDRFSGELFF
TRBJ2-7 TRBV29-1 CSAIRGGYEQYF
TRBJ2-1 TRBV20-1 CSASSTAYNEQFF
TRBJ1-2 TRBV14 CASSQATTAPYGYTF
TRBJ1-5 TRBV19 CASSIDRGYNQPQHF
TRBJ2-7 TRBV28 CASSSRGGMVYEQYF
TRBJ2-3 TRBV2 CASSDNFRLRDTQYF
TRBJ2-7 TRBV28 CASRIIGGERYEQYF
TRBJ2-7 TRBV2 CASSETRGHEQYF
TRBJ2-3 TRBV7-9 CASSPTGFVTDTQYF
TRBJ1-1 TRBV2 CASRTWQEAFF
TRBJ1-5 TRBV28 CASSYQQDQPQHF
TRBJ2-7 TRBV27 CASSPTSGRSYEQYF